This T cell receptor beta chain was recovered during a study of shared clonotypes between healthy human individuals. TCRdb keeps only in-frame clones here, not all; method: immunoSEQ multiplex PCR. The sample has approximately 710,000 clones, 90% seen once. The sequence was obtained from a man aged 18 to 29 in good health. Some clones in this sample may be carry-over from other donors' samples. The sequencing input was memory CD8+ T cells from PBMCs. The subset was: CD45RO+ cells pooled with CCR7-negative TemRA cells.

In DNA, the CDR3 is TGTGCCAGCAGCGACGTCCGCTACGAGCAGTACTTC. This codes for CASSDVRYEQYF. The rearrangement links TRBV6-1 to TRBJ2-7; no clear D gene. The CDR3 covers 12 residues. Trimming removed 6 bases at V and 3 bases at J, with 9 bases between. Germline V gene data show CDR1 as MNHNS and CDR2 as SASEGT.